Listed below are T cell receptor beta chains from one sample, sequenced in a study of shared T cell receptors in the human thymus. Clones were read by immunoSEQ multiplex PCR, and TCRdb kept only the in-frame ones, dropping some. Of approximately 580,000 clones listed, about four fifths are singletons. These data are also associated with another study on human thymus T cells.

Sequenced sample: thymocytes. These receptors were taken from a boy under two years old with a congenital heart defect. The CDR3 runs from the conserved cysteine through the conserved F or W. A D gene is named only where the DNA matches it firmly. Clone size, where shown, is once, few, many, or a class for clones that have expanded.

TRBD1	TRBV4-1	.	TRBJ2-7	13	TGCGCCAGCAGCCGACAGGGGGCCTACGAGCAGTACTTC	CASSRQGAYEQYF
.	TRBV7-2	.	TRBJ2-7	14	TGTGCCAGCATCCTCGACTTTTACTCCTACGAGCAGTACTTC	CASILDFYSYEQYF
TRBD1	TRBV29-1	.	TRBJ2-7	14	TGCAGCGTTGAAGGGACAGGGGACCGCCACGAGCAGTACTTC	CSVEGTGDRHEQYF
TRBD2	TRBV19	.	TRBJ2-7	16	TGTGCCAGTAGTATCGGGACTAGCGGGAGAAGGACGAGCAGGAACTTC	CASSIGTSGRRTSRNF
.	TRBV5-6	.	TRBJ2-3	16	TGTGCCAGCACCTCCTCCCGGGACACCTACACAGATACGCAGTATTTT	CASTSSRDTYTDTQYF
TRBD1	TRBV9	few	TRBJ2-5	16	TGTGCCAGCAGCGTAGCTTTGGTAGGGGGCGGTGAGACCCAGTACTTC	CASSVALVGGGETQYF
.	TRBV7-2	.	TRBJ2-1	14	TGTGCCAGCAGGGCTGGAGCGGGTTACAATGAGCAGTTCTTC	CASRAGAGYNEQFF
TRBD2	TRBV7-7	.	TRBJ2-1	16	TGTGCCAGCAGCTTATCCCTAGCGGGAGGCTACAATGAGCAGTTCTTC	CASSLSLAGGYNEQFF
.	TRBV19	.	TRBJ1-5	12	TGTGCCAGTAGTACAGGGAATCAGCCCCAGCATTTT	CASSTGNQPQHF
.	TRBV9	.	TRBJ1-1	15	TGTGCCAGCAGCCCAGCGGGGCAGGGCATAACTGAAGCTTTCTTT	CASSPAGQGITEAFF
.	TRBV25-1	.	TRBJ1-6	16	TGTGCCAGCAGTGAATCGGGGTGGTTCTTCTATTCACCCCTCCACTTT	CASSESGWFFYSPLHF
TRBD1	TRBV28	.	TRBJ1-1	21	TGTGCCAGCAGTTTTAGGATAGGAATCGGGGACAGGGAAGGGAGTGGGACTGAAGCTTTCTTT	CASSFRIGIGDREGSGTEAFF
.	TRBV5-1	once	TRBJ1-1	13	TGCGCCAGCAGCTTACATGAGAACACTGAAGCTTTCTTT	CASSLHENTEAFF
.	TRBV6-1	few	TRBJ2-5	16	TGTGCCAGCAGTGAAGAACTAGTTCCCCGTCAGGAGACCCAGTACTTC	CASSEELVPRQETQYF
TRBD1	TRBV4-1	.	TRBJ2-5	13	TGCGCCAGCAGCTTGGACAGGGACGAGACCCAGTACTTC	CASSLDRDETQYF
TRBD1	TRBV5-6	.	TRBJ1-3	15	TGTGCCAGCGGAGGACAGGACCTCTCTGGAAACACCATATATTTT	CASGGQDLSGNTIYF
TRBD2	TRBV7-9	.	TRBJ2-7	15	TGTGCCAGCAGCTCGGAGCTAGCGGGAATCTACGAGCAGTACTTC	CASSSELAGIYEQYF
.	TRBV7-9	once	TRBJ2-1	17	TGTGCCAGCAGCTCTACAACCGGGACTTGGTCATACAATGAGCAGTTCTTC	CASSSTTGTWSYNEQFF
TRBD1	TRBV28	.	TRBJ2-7	15	TGTGCCAGCAGTTTACACCCCGACAGGGTCTACGAGCAGTACTTC	CASSLHPDRVYEQYF
TRBD2	TRBV11-3	.	TRBJ2-5	15	TGTGCCAGCAGCTTAGACGCTAGCGGGTATGAGACCCAGTACTTC	CASSLDASGYETQYF
.	TRBV7-2	.	TRBJ1-2	18	TGTGCCAGCAGCTTAGCAGGGGTGACAGGCCCCTTGCACTATGGCTACACCTTC	CASSLAGVTGPLHYGYTF
TRBD2	TRBV29-1	.	TRBJ2-5	16	TGCAGCGTTGATCTCACTAGCGGGAGGGCGCGGGAGACCCAGTACTTC	CSVDLTSGRARETQYF
.	TRBV7-9	.	TRBJ1-2	15	TGTGCCAGCAGCTTAGCTCTCCCGGGAGGGGATGGCTACACCTTC	CASSLALPGGDGYTF
TRBD2	TRBV28	.	TRBJ2-7	16	TGTGCCAGCAGTCCCGGACTAGCGGGAGGGCCGACGGAGCAGTACTTC	CASSPGLAGGPTEQYF
TRBD1	TRBV6-5	.	TRBJ1-1	15	TGTGCCAGCAGTCCGGCGACAGGGTTGAACACTGAAGCTTTCTTT	CASSPATGLNTEAFF
TRBD1	TRBV18	.	TRBJ2-1	15	TGTGCCAGCTCACCGGGACAGGGAACCTACAATGAGCAGTTCTTC	CASSPGQGTYNEQFF
.	TRBV4-1	.	TRBJ1-1	15	TGCGCCAGCAGCCAAGAGTCCGGAGGGTACACTGAAGCTTTCTTT	CASSQESGGYTEAFF
.	TRBV5-6	.	TRBJ1-2	13	TGTGCCAGCAGCTCCTATAGGGGAATGCGCTACACCTTC	CASSSYRGMRYTF